Presented here are 24 T cell receptor beta chains from one specimen sequenced in a study of blood T cell repertoires in COVID-19. The method was immunoSEQ multiplex PCR; TCRdb's version includes in-frame clones alone and lacks a portion of them. Of 180,000 or so clones listed, around four fifths are singletons. The sequenced sample was peripheral blood. These receptor sequences come from a human donor with acute or convalescent COVID-19. The donor label of this sample is uncertain.

This chain joins TRBV5-1 and TRBJ2-7; TRBD2 agrees at 12 bases. The CDR3 extends over 15 amino acids. The germline V gene has CDR1 SGHRS and CDR2 YFSETQ. The trim removed 5 bases at V and 5 bases at J, leaving 8 bases unmatched. In DNA, the CDR3 is TGCGCCAGCAGTCTTCTAGCGGGAGGGGGGAACGAGCAGTACTTC. The encoded protein is CASSLLAGGGNEQYF.

The chain couples TRBV7-9 to TRBJ2-7, with D possibly TRBD2 on 6 matching bases. This CDR3 comprises 16 residues. Germline V lookup: CDR1 SEHNR, CDR2 FQNEAQ (reference sequence). Trimming took 3 bases from V and 1 from J, leaving 16 bases between them. CDR3 residues: CASSFISGRPSYEQYF. The CDR3 DNA follows: TGTGCCAGCAGCTTCATTAGCGGACGACCTTCCTACGAGCAGTACTTC.

The J gene is TRBJ2-7, the V gene TRBV7-9; 8 positions match TRBD1. Germline V gives CDR1 SEHNR, CDR2 FQNEAQ (reference sequence). The CDR3 has 14 residues. With 5 bases clipped from V and 6 bases from J, the junction kept 9 bases outside the gene matches. In DNA, the CDR3 is TGTGCCAGCAGCCAATACAGGGGGACGGGCGAGCAGTACTTC. This sequence encodes CASSQYRGTGEQYF.

This clone was recorded a few times. The chain has TRBV12-5 and TRBJ1-4, with D unresolved. CDR3 length: 16 amino acids. Trimming left V 0 bases short and J 0 bases short, with 8 bases between. Germline assignment: CDR1 LGHNT and CDR2 FRNRAP. The CDR3 DNA reads TGTGCTAGTGGTTTGGTTACGGGTGCAACTAATGAAAAACTGTTTTTT. Encoded protein: CASGLVTGATNEKLFF.

V usage is TRBV3-1 (or the pseudogene TRBV3-2) and J usage is TRBJ2-1; 12 bases agree with TRBD2. The V gene end was trimmed by 5 bases and the J gene end by 5 bases; junction bases not matched to a gene: 7. Germline CDR1 LGHDT, CDR2 YNNKEL (reference sequence). The CDR3 consists of 16 residues. In DNA, the CDR3 is TGTGCCAGCAGCAAACAGACTAGCGGGGGAAACAATGAGCAGTTCTTC. Translating it yields CASSKQTSGGNNEQFF.

This clone appeared many times. The same CDR3 is also encoded by other DNA sequences in this sample. The V call is TRBV30, the J call TRBJ2-7; 11 bases align to TRBD1. The CDR3 length is 15 residues. Per the germline V gene, CDR1 is GTSNPN and CDR2 is SVGIG (reference sequence). Trimming removed 1 base from V and 7 bases from J; junction bases left unmatched: 9. CDR3: CAWSGRRGQGAEQYF. The CDR3 nucleotides read TGTGCCTGGAGTGGCCGCCGTGGACAGGGGGCTGAGCAGTACTTC.

The chain employs TRBV10-1 and TRBJ1-1, with 8 bases that match TRBD1. The CDR3 totals 16 residues. Germline V CDR1 and CDR2: WNHNN, SYGVQD (reference sequence). V gave up 2 bases and J gave up 2 bases; unmatched junction bases: 7. CDR3 in amino acids: CASSEKPGQDNTEAFF. The CDR3 nucleotides read TGCGCCAGCAGTGAGAAACCGGGACAGGATAACACTGAAGCTTTCTTT.

The V and J genes are TRBV6-6 and TRBJ2-1, with TRBD1 identical over 9 bases. CDR1 is MNHNY, CDR2 SVGAGI, per germline (reference sequence). The length of the CDR3 is 15 residues. V was clipped by 6 bases and J by 8 bases; unmatched bases: 11. The CDR3 bases are TGTGCCAGCAGCGGGGGACAGGGAGGGAGGCATGAGCAGTTCTTC. Amino acids: CASSGGQGGRHEQFF.

In DNA, the CDR3 is TGTGCCAGCAGTTTATCGAATACCTTAAACAGGGTCGCTGGAAACACCATATATTTT. Its translation is CASSLSNTLNRVAGNTIYF. V gene TRBV27 combines with J gene TRBJ1-3; D is perhaps TRBD1 (6 bases). The CDR3 contains 19 residues. V was clipped by 0 bases and J by 2 bases, with 20 bases between them. CDR1 and CDR2 from the germline V gene are MNHEY and SMNVEV (reference sequence).

This clone was observed once. This chain joins TRBV7-3 and TRBJ2-2; D possibly corresponds to TRBD1 (5 bases). V shed 2 bases and J shed 8 bases, with 12 bases lying between them. Germline lookup yields CDR1 SGHTA and CDR2 FQGTGA. The CDR3 loop spans 14 amino acids. The CDR3 is CASSLSPGKGELFF. DNA of the CDR3: TGTGCCAGCAGCTTATCACCAGGGAAGGGGGAGCTGTTTTTT.

The CDR3 sequence: CASSSIQGTEAFF. As DNA, the CDR3 is TGTGCCAGCAGTTCAATACAGGGCACTGAAGCTTTCTTT. V gene TRBV12-3 or TRBV12-4 combines with J gene TRBJ1-1; tentatively, D is TRBD1 (6 bases). Trimming removed 4 bases from V and 4 bases from J, with 10 bases in between. The CDR3 sequence is 13 residues long.

This clone was observed once. V and J are TRBV6-2 or TRBV6-3 and TRBJ2-5; 14 bases agree with TRBD2. Losses at the gene ends were 6 bases for V and 6 bases for J; bases not matched to a gene: 6. CDR1 and CDR2 (germline): MNHEY, SVGEGT. The CDR3 runs 15 residues. The DNA for the CDR3 is TGTGCCAGCAGCGGGACTAGCGGGAGCAGGAAGACCCAGTACTTC. Its translation: CASSGTSGSRKTQYF.

This clone was found once. The chain uses TRBV10-3 and TRBJ1-6, with 9 bases matching TRBD1. The V and J ends lost 2 bases and 10 bases, in that order; junction bases with no gene match: 6. This CDR3 is 15 amino acids long. Germline V lookup: CDR1 ENHRY, CDR2 SYGVKD. CDR3 region: CAISEPQGAGSPLHF. The CDR3 DNA follows: TGTGCCATCAGTGAGCCACAGGGGGCAGGGTCACCCCTCCACTTT.

This clone was counted a few times. The V and J genes are TRBV6-6 and TRBJ1-2; no clear D. This CDR3 region has 14 residues. Trimming stripped 2 bases from V and 8 bases from J, with 15 bases between. Germline CDR1 reads MNHNY; CDR2 reads SVGAGI (reference sequence). The CDR3 DNA reads TGTGCCAGCAGTTACCCGCCGGGCGCGGGAGGCTACACCTTC. Protein: CASSYPPGAGGYTF.

V is TRBV6-5 and J is TRBJ1-1; D uncertain. The V end lost 7 bases, the J end lost 4 bases, and 16 bases lay between the germline ends. CDR1 MNHEY and CDR2 SVGAGI come from the germline V gene. The CDR3 runs 14 residues. The CDR3 DNA reads as TGTGCCAGCACAATGGGGAGTCTAGGCACTGAAGCTTTCTTT. Translation gives CASTMGSLGTEAFF.

J is TRBJ2-3 and V is TRBV7-9, with a tentative D call TRBD2 (6 bases). Trimming took off 1 base at V and 3 bases at J, with 11 bases between the two ends. Germline V gene lookup returns CDR1 SEHNR and CDR2 FQNEAQ (reference sequence). This CDR3 spans 15 amino acids. The DNA for the CDR3 is TGTGCCAGCAGCTTAGGGTCTAGCGTTACAGATACGCAGTATTTT. Translated: CASSLGSSVTDTQYF. Variable domain in full (rest from reference TRBV7-9 and TRBJ2-3): DTGVSQNPRHKITKRGQNVTFRCDPISEHNRLYWYRQTLGQGPEFLTYFQNEAQLEKSRLLSDRFSAERPKGSFSTLEIQRTEQGDSAMYLCASSLGSSVTDTQYFGPGTRLTVL.

This clone has only one observation. The chain employs TRBV7-9 and TRBJ2-7; 10 bases line up with TRBD1. The CDR3 is 16 residues long. Trimming cost V 0 bases and J 4 bases; bases outside gene matches: 6. Germline V lookup: CDR1 SEHNR, CDR2 FQNEAQ (reference sequence). The CDR3 sequence: CASSLAVGTGDYEQYF. In nucleotides, the CDR3 is TGTGCCAGCAGCTTAGCAGTGGGGACAGGGGATTACGAGCAGTACTTC.

The chain combines TRBV28 with TRBJ1-2; 7 bases map to TRBD1. Per the germline V gene, CDR1 is MDHEN and CDR2 is SYDVKM. The junction had 9 bases not matched to a gene; V was cut back by 11 bases and J by 3 bases. CDR3 length equals 13 residues. DNA for the CDR3: TGTGCCTTGAACAGGGGAGGTGACTATGGCTACACCTTC. This codes for CALNRGGDYGYTF.

The V call is TRBV4-1, the J call TRBJ1-4; D is perhaps TRBD1 (5 bases). Trimming removed 0 bases from V and 4 bases from J, with 12 bases in between. The CDR3 is 16 residues long. Germline lookup yields CDR1 MGHRA and CDR2 YSYEKL. Here the CDR3 reads CASSQDLARGNEKLFF. CDR3 DNA sequence: TGCGCCAGCAGCCAAGATCTGGCTAGGGGTAATGAAAAACTGTTTTTT.

The chain recombines TRBV14 with TRBJ1-3, with 8 bases identical to TRBD1. CDR3 size: 15 residues. Per the germline V gene, CDR1 is SGHDN and CDR2 is FVKESK. Trimming cost V 4 bases and J 3 bases; bases outside gene matches: 5. For the CDR3, the DNA is TGTGCCAGCAGCCCTCAGGGGGCAGATGGAAACACCATATATTTT. This encodes CASSPQGADGNTIYF.

This clone has a single count. This chain joins TRBV11-2 and TRBJ1-3; D may be TRBD1 (5 bases). Germline-derived CDR1 and CDR2 are SGHAT and FQNNGV. The ends were cut back, 5 bases at V and 0 bases at J, with 17 bases in the middle. The CDR3 contains 17 residues. This chain's CDR3 is CASSTKGSSISGNTIYF. In nucleotides, the CDR3 is TGTGCCAGCAGCACAAAGGGGTCCTCCATCTCTGGAAACACCATATATTTT.

The rearrangement uses TRBV2 and TRBJ1-5; D possibly corresponds to TRBD1 (5 bases). Germline lookup yields CDR1 SNHLY and CDR2 FYNNEI. This CDR3 is 15 amino acids long. The V gene lost 5 bases and the J gene lost 6 bases, with 17 bases spanning the gap. CDR3 loop: CASSSQGSRGQPQHF. The CDR3 DNA reads TGTGCCAGCAGTTCCCAGGGATCGCGGGGTCAGCCCCAGCATTTT.

V is TRBV7-3 and J is TRBJ1-1; TRBD1 matches at 9 bases. The CDR3 totals 15 residues. CDR1 and CDR2 (germline): SGHTA, FQGTGA. The V and J ends lost 7 bases and 3 bases, in that order; junction bases with no gene match: 9. The CDR3 DNA reads TGTGCCAGCACCTCCTCAGGGACAGGGCACACTGAAGCTTTCTTT. Translating it yields CASTSSGTGHTEAFF.

This sequence joins TRBV5-4 and TRBJ2-3; 9 bases match TRBD2. Germline CDR1 SGHNT, CDR2 YYREEE (reference sequence). The CDR3 is made up of 15 amino acids. Trimming took 4 bases from V and 5 from J; bases not matched to a gene: 8. The CDR3 loop is CASSNAGAGGDTQYF. CDR3 coding DNA: TGTGCCAGCAGCAATGCGGGAGCGGGAGGAGATACGCAGTATTTT.